Presented here are 5 T cell receptor beta chains from one specimen sequenced in a study of regulatory and conventional T cells in RAG deficiency. Sequenced by immunoSEQ multiplex PCR; TCRdb stores in-frame clones only, minus some. This table has tens of thousands of clones, around 91% appearing once. These data were also reused for a study on regulatory T cells. As that study records: Amplification used 52 TRBV primers and 13 TRBJ primers.

The sample taken for sequencing was CD8+ T cells sorted from blood. The source is a human donor in good health.

The chain links TRBV18 to TRBJ2-3, with 8 bases fitting TRBD1. This CDR3 spans 16 amino acids. Germline assignment: CDR1 KGHSH and CDR2 LQKENI. The V gene end was trimmed by 3 bases and the J gene end by 1 base; junction bases not matched to a gene: 6. In nucleotides, the CDR3 is TGTGCCAGCTCACCTATTCCGGGACAGGGCACAGATACGCAGTATTTT. This sequence encodes CASSPIPGQGTDTQYF.

This sequence joins TRBV19 and TRBJ2-2; D is unresolved. V shed 3 bases and J shed 0 bases, with 11 bases lying between them. The CDR3 is 16 amino acids. Germline V CDR1 and CDR2: LNHDA, SQIVND (reference sequence). As DNA, the CDR3 is TGTGCCAGTAGTATTCGGTCCAGCGCGAACACCGGGGAGCTGTTTTTT. Protein sequence: CASSIRSSANTGELFF.

The chain employs TRBV4-2 and TRBJ2-5; D is possibly TRBD1 (5 bases). Trimming cost V 3 bases and J 2 bases, with 13 bases left between them. In germline, CDR1 is LGHNA, CDR2 YNFKEQ. CDR3 length: 15 residues. CDR3 nucleotides: TGTGCCAGCAGCCACGCCTTGGACAAGCAAGAGACCCAGTACTTC. It yields the protein CASSHALDKQETQYF.

Only one count was recorded for this clone. The chain carries TRBV27 and TRBJ1-4; the match to TRBD1 covers 8 bases. Germline V lookup: CDR1 MNHEY, CDR2 SMNVEV (reference sequence). The CDR3 totals 14 residues. V shed 8 bases, J shed 6 bases, and the junction held 8 bases outside the gene matches. Written as DNA, the CDR3 is TGTGCCAGCGCCAGGGGGCGAATGGATGAAAAACTGTTTTTT. This gives the protein CASARGRMDEKLFF.

This clone is a singleton in its sample. This sequence joins TRBV7-9 and TRBJ2-2; 7 bases are a match to TRBD1. The CDR3 length is 13 residues. The V gene's germline CDR1 is SEHNR and CDR2 FQNEAQ (reference sequence). V lost 5 bases and J lost 6; bases outside the gene matches: 3. CDR3 nucleotide sequence: TGTGCCAGCAGCCGGACAGGAGCCGGGGAGCTGTTTTTT. It specifies CASSRTGAGELFF.